This T cell receptor beta chain emerged from a study of T cell responses to AZD1222 COVID-19 vaccine. The protocol was immunoSEQ multiplex PCR, while the TCRdb copy is restricted to in-frame clones and leaves out a portion. The repertoire holds 65,000 to 80,000 clones, 92% seen once, with approximately 6.6% in the top ten. Whole-study results and caveats: CD4 TCRs covered the whole spike, strongest at regions 160-218 and 743-854. Donors were mostly white British, more females; clonal diversity possibly underestimated.

This CDR3 is built from 15 residues. With 6 bases removed from V and 0 bases from J, the gap between germline ends came to 15 bases. Germline V lookup: CDR1 SEHNR, CDR2 FQNEAQ (reference sequence). Note on this clone: Its matching antigen is unknown.

The chain couples TRBV7-9 to TRBJ2-7, with D perhaps TRBD2 (6 bases). The sample in question was peripheral blood, obtained on day 0 of MenACWY control vaccination. This receptor was taken from an adult in good health. The DNA of the CDR3 is TGTGCCAGCAGTCCATGGCTGGGAGGCTCCTACGAGCAGTACTTC. This codes for CASSPWLGGSYEQYF.